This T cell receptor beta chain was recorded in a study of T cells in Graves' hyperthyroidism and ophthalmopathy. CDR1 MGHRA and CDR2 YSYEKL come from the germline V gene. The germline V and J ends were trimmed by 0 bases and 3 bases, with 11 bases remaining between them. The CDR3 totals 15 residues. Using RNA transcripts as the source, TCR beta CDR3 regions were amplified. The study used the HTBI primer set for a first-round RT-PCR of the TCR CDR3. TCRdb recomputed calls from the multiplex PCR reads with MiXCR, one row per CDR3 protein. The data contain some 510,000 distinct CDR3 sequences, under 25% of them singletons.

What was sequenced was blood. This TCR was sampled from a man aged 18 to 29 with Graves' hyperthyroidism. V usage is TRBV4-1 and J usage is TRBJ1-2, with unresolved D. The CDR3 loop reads CASSQDAGRYYGYTF. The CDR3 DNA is TGCGCCAGCAGCCAAGATGCCGGCAGGTACTATGGCTACACCTTC.